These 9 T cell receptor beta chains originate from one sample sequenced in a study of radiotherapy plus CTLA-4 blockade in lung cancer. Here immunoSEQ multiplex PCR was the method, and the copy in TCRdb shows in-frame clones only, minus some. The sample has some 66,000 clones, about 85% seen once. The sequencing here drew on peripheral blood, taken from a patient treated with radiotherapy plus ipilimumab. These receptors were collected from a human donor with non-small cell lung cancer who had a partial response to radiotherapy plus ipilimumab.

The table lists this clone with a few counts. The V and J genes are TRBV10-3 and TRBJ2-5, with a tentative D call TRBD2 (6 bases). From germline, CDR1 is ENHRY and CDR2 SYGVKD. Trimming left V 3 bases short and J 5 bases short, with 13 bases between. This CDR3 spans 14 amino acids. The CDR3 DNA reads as TGTGCCATCAGTGATTCGGGAGTCTGGGAGACCCAGTACTTC. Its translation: CAISDSGVWETQYF.

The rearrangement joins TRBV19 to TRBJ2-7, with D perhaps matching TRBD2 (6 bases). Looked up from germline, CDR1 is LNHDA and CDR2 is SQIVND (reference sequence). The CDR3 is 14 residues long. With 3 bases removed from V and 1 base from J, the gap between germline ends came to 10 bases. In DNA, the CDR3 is TGTGCCAGTAGTATCGGGGGAGGATCCTACGAGCAGTACTTC. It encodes CASSIGGGSYEQYF.

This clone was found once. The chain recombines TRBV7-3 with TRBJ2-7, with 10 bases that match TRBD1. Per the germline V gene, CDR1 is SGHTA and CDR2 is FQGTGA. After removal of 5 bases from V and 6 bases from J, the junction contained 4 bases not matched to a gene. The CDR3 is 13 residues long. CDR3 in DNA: TGTGCCAGCAGCCCGACAGGGGGCCGCGAGCAGTACTTC. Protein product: CASSPTGGREQYF.

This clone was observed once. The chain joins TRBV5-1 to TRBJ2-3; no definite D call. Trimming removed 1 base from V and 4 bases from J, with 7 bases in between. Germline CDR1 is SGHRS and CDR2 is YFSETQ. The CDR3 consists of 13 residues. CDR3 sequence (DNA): TGCGCCAGCAGCTTGACTGTGCCAGATACGCAGTATTTT. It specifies CASSLTVPDTQYF. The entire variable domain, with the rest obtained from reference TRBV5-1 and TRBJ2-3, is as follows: KAGVTQTPRYLIKTRGQQVTLSCSPISGHRSVSWYQQTPGQGLQFLFEYFSETQRNKGNFPGRFSGRQFSNSRSEMNVSTLELGDSALYLCASSLTVPDTQYFGPGTRLTVL.

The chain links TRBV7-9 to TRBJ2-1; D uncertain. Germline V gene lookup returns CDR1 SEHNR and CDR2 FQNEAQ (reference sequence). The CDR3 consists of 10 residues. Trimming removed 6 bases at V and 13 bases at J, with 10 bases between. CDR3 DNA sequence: TGTGCCAGCAGAACGGAGACTCAGTTCTTC. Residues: CASRTETQFF. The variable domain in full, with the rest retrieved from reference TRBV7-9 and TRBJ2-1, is DTGVSQNPRHKITKRGQNVTFRCDPISEHNRLYWYRQTLGQGPEFLTYFQNEAQLEKSRLLSDRFSAERPKGSFSTLEIQRTEQGDSAMYLCASRTETQFFGPGTRLTVL.

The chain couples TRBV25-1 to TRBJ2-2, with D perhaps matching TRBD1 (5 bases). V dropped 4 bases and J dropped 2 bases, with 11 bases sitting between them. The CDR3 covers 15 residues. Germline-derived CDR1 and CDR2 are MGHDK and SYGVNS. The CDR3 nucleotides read TGTGCCAGCAGTGGTGGGGCCCCTAACACCGGGGAGCTGTTTTTT. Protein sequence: CASSGGAPNTGELFF.

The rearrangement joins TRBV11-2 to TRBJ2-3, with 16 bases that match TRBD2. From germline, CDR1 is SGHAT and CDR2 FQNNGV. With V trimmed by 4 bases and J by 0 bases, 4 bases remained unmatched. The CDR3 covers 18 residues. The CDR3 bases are TGTGCCAGCAGCTCGGGACTAGCGGGAGGGACTAGCACAGATACGCAGTATTTT. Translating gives CASSSGLAGGTSTDTQYF.

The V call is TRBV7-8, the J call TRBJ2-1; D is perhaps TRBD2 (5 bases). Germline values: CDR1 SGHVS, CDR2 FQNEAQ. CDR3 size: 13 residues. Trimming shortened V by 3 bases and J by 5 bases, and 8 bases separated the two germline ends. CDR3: CASSLREHNEQFF. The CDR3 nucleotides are TGTGCCAGCAGCTTGAGGGAACACAATGAGCAGTTCTTC.

The CDR3 region is CASSSRTSGSYNEQFF. CDR3 nucleotide sequence: TGTGCCAGCAGCTCTCGGACTAGCGGTTCCTACAATGAGCAGTTCTTC. The chain uses TRBV11-2 and TRBJ2-1; 10 bases are shared with TRBD2. V trimming: 4 bases; J trimming: 1 base; junction bases outside the gene matches: 4. Per germline, CDR1 SGHAT and CDR2 FQNNGV. The CDR3 loop spans 16 amino acids.